This T cell receptor beta chain was captured in a study of cytomegalovirus exposure and HLA in healthy donors (dated by TCRdb to 2016 to 2017). Some background on the complete study: An earlier analysis of about 560 of the donors reported 276 Gb of sequence data and 95 million to 120 million unique TCR beta sequences obtained from 150 million to 200 million T cells. An early release that covered some 640 HLA-typed donors contained approximately 300 gigabases of sequencing data and 80 million or so unique TCR sequences. Of the roughly 390 genotyped donors, approximately 81% were placed in the genetic ancestry cluster associated with self-reported Caucasian donors. The study was designed to test whether signatures of past pathogen exposure could be identified by cataloging public T cell receptors. Using immunosequencing, the study profiled T cell repertoires from approximately 700 subjects and related those repertoires to cytomegalovirus serostatus. In addition to the first cohort of 666 subjects, a separate validation cohort of about 120 different subjects was used. To predict cytomegalovirus infection status, the study brought together high-throughput TCR immunosequencing, statistical association of individual TCRs with disease status, and machine learning. A later analysis re-examined previously published TCR beta repertoires from just over 650 donors and added high-resolution HLA genotyping to investigate patterns of TCR occurrence. Rather than using new phenotypic data, the later analysis identified candidate immune exposures from TCR beta sequences and from how often those sequences occurred across donors. In an earlier analysis of around 540 of the donors, high-throughput TCR beta sequencing was used to judge whether each TCR beta V gene segment behaved as functional or pseudogenic. Alongside the repertoire data, information on donor age, sex, ethnicity and CMV serostatus was compiled. Genome-wide SNP genotypes for about 65% of the roughly 700 donors were used in a later genetic analysis, which treated that subset as a discovery cohort. All discovery cohort repertoires had been generated on a single sequencing platform. HLA typing included class I and class II loci at four-digit resolution. Typing coverage differed by locus: A, B, C, DRB1 and DQB1 were typed in about 620-640 donors, DQA1 in 500 to 550, DPA1 in 606, and DPB1 in 472. Four to six DR-DQ haplotypes were handled as single units for association and clustering, since linkage in the cohort was strong. Among some 400 genotyped donors of the cohort, an average of approximately 240,000 unique TCR beta nucleotide sequences were sequenced per donor, roughly 18% of them non-productive. Broad study findings and their caveats: This cohort had only TCR beta chains sequenced, and the lack of alpha or paired-chain data limited which features could be detected. Presence/absence analyses assumed roughly uniform sequencing depth across donors, an assumption that may not hold. Linkage disequilibrium might explain the correlated functional status among segregating V segments, but an unknown experimental factor could not be excluded. Because some donors lacked HLA typing at each locus, the association tests relied only on the typed subset. For the cohort, immune exposure information was limited to CMV serostatus. V-gene and J-gene trimming of TCR beta chains was associated with a missense DCLRE1C variant in a later genetic analysis, and the association was replicated in an independent cohort. Because counts were too low, seventeen rarely observed V segments, including chromosome 9 orphons, were excluded from the earlier analysis of around 640 of the donors. When HLA alleles, especially DR and DQ, strongly co-occurred, TCR associations were difficult to assign to individual alleles. A few of the identified cytomegalovirus-associated TCR beta chains were confirmed in vitro to be specific for cytomegalovirus antigens. In a later analysis, the rate of TCR association differed among HLA loci, with DRB1 alleles having the most associated TCRs and HLA-C alleles having the fewest. A further reported finding was that TCR beta sequences accurately predicted the HLA-A and HLA-B alleles for most subjects in the first cohort. A later genetic analysis reported fewer N-insertions in productive TCRs among donors in an Asian-associated ancestry cluster than the roughly 700-donor mean. In a later analysis, HLA-associated TCR beta chains were found to be more clonally expanded and to have lower generation probabilities than equally common non-associated chains. A later analysis associated 15,000 to 20,000 TCR beta sequences with specific HLA alleles at a false discovery rate of 0.05. The authors suggested that the approach could potentially be extended to other disease states and immunological phenotypes. The study gave a list of about 150 TCR beta chains associated with cytomegalovirus. A later analysis reported that several top co-occurrence clusters appeared linked to parvovirus B19, influenza, CMV and Epstein-Barr virus. Broadly in line with IMGT annotations, most TCR beta V segments showed up in productive rearrangements about 87% or about 30% of the time in an earlier analysis of around 550 of the donors. A later analysis found that most CMV-associated TCR beta chains appeared HLA-restricted, with HLA associations seemingly driven largely by CMV exposure. Most TCR sequences were observed very rarely across donors, whereas some public TCRs were present in many individuals. The sequencing pipeline was judged likely to have produced a cluster of highly shared sequence variants as a technical artifact. Because the 87-base-pair reads could not distinguish some IMGT-functional V segments, including TRBV6-2 and TRBV6-3, those segments were excluded. In both the original and validation cohorts, the classifier was reported to diagnose cytomegalovirus status with high specificity and sensitivity.

Remarks on this clone: Which antigen it targets is not known. Per-nucleotide qualities are absent, and no much larger clonotype sits a single base away. The same CDR3 can be traced to other DNA sequences in this sample.

The cohort comprised some 700 healthy bone marrow donors. All cohort members were sampled while nominally healthy, although unrecorded immune exposures were likely present. The donor was CMV seronegative and belonged to the group of 352 seronegative cohort members. A peripheral blood sample was provided by each donor, and peripheral blood mononuclear cells were used for TCR beta sequencing. The Qiagen DNeasy Blood Extraction Kit was used to extract genomic DNA from the blood cell samples. The receptor library was made with the immunoSEQ multiplex PCR assay. The multiplex PCR relied on a mix of 60 forward primers for TCR Vbeta segments and 13 reverse primers for TCR Jbeta segments. The CDR3 region of rearranged TCR beta genes was amplified from genomic DNA with a multiplex PCR assay. On the Illumina HiSeq System, the amplified TCR beta libraries were sequenced as 87-base-pair reads. Under the source paper's analysis protocol: In a later analysis, 77 million or so unique TCR beta chains were counted across the approximately 640 repertoires, and approximately 9.9 million of these chains were shared by at least two donors. A nearest-neighbor algorithm error-corrected the raw reads and collapsed the reads into unique sequences, merging closely related sequences to remove PCR and sequencing errors. Alignment of CDR3 sequences to IMGT reference sequences was used to assign V, D and J gene segments. For a sequence to be retained, a match of at least six nucleotides was required to both a V gene segment and a J gene segment. A rearrangement was called productive if the CDR3 had no stop codons and remained in frame with V and J, and every other rearrangement was called non-productive. CDR3 was defined by IMGT convention, running from the second conserved V-encoded cysteine to the conserved J-encoded phenylalanine. The earlier analysis of some 550 of the donors excluded any sequence lacking an unambiguous match to a single V gene segment. An earlier analysis of several hundred of the donors classified V segments as functional when productive rearrangements were above 56.7% and as segregating when the standard deviation between donors was above 5%. A statistical classification framework was built for diagnosing cytomegalovirus status from the catalog of TCR beta chain sequences. In a later analysis, V and J genes were assigned by comparing TCR nucleotide sequences against IMGT/GENE-DB human TR gene sequences. A later analysis assigned CDR3 sequences and most-parsimonious VDJ recombination scenarios with the TCRdist pipeline. In a later analysis, each TCR beta chain was defined by its CDR3 amino acid sequence together with its V-gene family, and reads without a unique V-gene family were excluded. To address suspected cross-contamination and a sequencing artifact, a later analysis removed several hundred highly shared, low-generation-probability nucleotide sequences. For each public chain, a later analysis derived a clonal expansion index from normalized ranks of inferred template counts within each repertoire. Generation probabilities in a later analysis came from a VDJ recombination model fitted to out-of-frame rearrangements, and those results were checked against IGoR. In a later analysis, TCR-TCR, TCR-HLA and TCR-CMV co-occurrence was scored with hypergeometric tests, and a repertoire-size bias correction was applied to TCR pairs. False discovery rates were estimated in a later analysis by permuting HLA or CMV assignments 20 times. In a later analysis, co-occurring TCRs were grouped using DBSCAN, and TCRdist sequence similarity was added for clustering within HLA-allele-positive subsets. Co-occurrence clustering excluded repertoires with fewer than 30,000 or more than 120,000 public chains, plus five with anomalous nucleotide sharing. The table was pulled from immuneACCESS by TCRdb, which kept in-frame rearrangements only. Such tables lose some clones; where checked, under half of the loss comes from unresolved V genes, and the rest has no known cause. The D gene and trimming were derived from the DNA, and the V and J assignments and clone size from that table. The sample yields about 130,000 clones; roughly 80% were counted once. Under 4.5% of the sample is in the top ten clones.

The germline ends are 7 bases apart after V is trimmed by 6 bases and J by 5 bases. There are 11 amino acids in the CDR3, from cysteine to phenylalanine inclusive. The sequence is cut down to CDR3 DNA, 33 bases in frame from base 1. CDR1 and CDR2 (SNHLY, FYNNEI) derive from the germline V gene. Sequencing was done on a sample of PBMCs. The receptor was isolated from a woman aged 40 to 50 in good health and CMV-seronegative. The chain employs TRBV2 and TRBJ1-1; the D gene lacks a confident call. Here is the DNA: TGTGCCAGCAGAGCCGGGACTGAAGCTTTCTTT. Its protein is CASRAGTEAFF.